Shown below are 30 T cell receptor beta chains from a single sample sequenced in a study of blood T cell repertoires in COVID-19. Some clones are missing from TCRdb's copy, which holds only in-frame ones; the method was immunoSEQ multiplex PCR. Among 250,000 to 300,000 clones listed, 85% to 90% were seen once. The sequencing input was PBMCs or T cells enriched from blood (not recorded which). These receptors were taken from a woman between 55 and 75 years old in a cohort exposed to, infected with or recovered from COVID-19 (not recorded which).

This chain uses TRBV11-3 with TRBJ2-1, with TRBD1 identical over 9 bases. This CDR3 is built from 15 residues. The V gene end was trimmed by 5 bases and the J gene end by 2 bases; junction bases not matched to a gene: 4. Germline CDR1 is SGHNT and CDR2 is YENEEA. The CDR3 coding sequence is TGTGCCAGCAGCCGTGACAGGGGGACCTACAATGAGCAGTTCTTC. This codes for CASSRDRGTYNEQFF.

The rearrangement joins TRBV30 to TRBJ1-2; 7 bases fit TRBD1. The CDR3 spans 13 residues. From germline, CDR1 is GTSNPN and CDR2 SVGIG (reference sequence). The trim removed 5 bases at V and 4 bases at J, leaving 7 bases unmatched. The CDR3 here is CAWADRASYGYTF. CDR3 sequence (DNA): TGTGCCTGGGCCGACAGGGCCAGCTATGGCTACACCTTC. Drawing the rest from reference TRBV30 and TRBJ1-2, the complete variable domain is SQTIHQWPATLVQPVGSPLSLECTVEGTSNPNLYWYRQAAGRGLQLLFYSVGIGQISSEVPQNLSASRPQDRQFILSSKKLLLSDSGFYLCAWADRASYGYTFGSGTRLTVV.

J is TRBJ1-1 and V is TRBV7-9, with D uncertain. The germline gives CDR1 SEHNR, CDR2 FQNEAQ (reference sequence). V lost 1 base, J lost 0 bases, and 9 bases lay in between. This CDR3 spans 15 amino acids. Here the CDR3 reads CASSLGAGLNTEAFF. DNA for the CDR3: TGTGCCAGCAGCTTAGGGGCGGGCTTGAACACTGAAGCTTTCTTT.

The table lists this clone with a count of one. The chain is built from TRBV5-1 and TRBJ2-1, with 14 bases lining up with TRBD2. Unmatched junction bases numbered 6, after V lost 4 bases and J lost 0 bases. CDR1 and CDR2 from the germline V gene are SGHRS and YFSETQ. This CDR3 spans 18 amino acids. The CDR3 is CASSPLTSGRASYNEQFF. Here the CDR3 DNA reads TGCGCCAGCAGCCCTCTGACTAGCGGGAGGGCCTCCTACAATGAGCAGTTCTTC. Full variable domain (remainder filled in from reference TRBV5-1 and TRBJ2-1): KAGVTQTPRYLIKTRGQQVTLSCSPISGHRSVSWYQQTPGQGLQFLFEYFSETQRNKGNFPGRFSGRQFSNSRSEMNVSTLELGDSALYLCASSPLTSGRASYNEQFFGPGTRLTVL.

The gene calls are TRBV28 and TRBJ2-7; perhaps TRBD2 as D (6 bases). This CDR3 comprises 14 residues. Trimming removed 3 bases at V and 0 bases at J, with 9 bases between. Germline V gene sequence: CDR1 MDHEN, CDR2 SYDVKM. CDR3 loop: CASSFVGSSYEQYF. The CDR3 DNA is TGTGCCAGCAGTTTCGTCGGGAGCTCCTACGAGCAGTACTTC.

The rearrangement links TRBV7-9 to TRBJ2-7; D remains unclear. The CDR3 loop spans 14 amino acids. Looked up from germline, CDR1 is SEHNR and CDR2 is FQNEAQ (reference sequence). Trimming left V 5 bases short and J 3 bases short, with 14 bases between. The CDR3 reads CASSPGWVGYEQYF. The CDR3 DNA sequence: TGTGCCAGCAGCCCAGGCTGGGTTGGCTACGAGCAGTACTTC.

This clone was recorded a few times. The chain links TRBV7-2 to TRBJ2-7; perhaps TRBD2 as D (5 bases). Trimming stripped 4 bases from V and 2 bases from J, with 21 bases between. This CDR3 is 17 amino acids long. Germline CDR1 is SGHTA and CDR2 is FQGNSA. The CDR3 nucleotides read TGTGCCAGCAGCTACAATGGAGGAACGGTTACCCCCTACGAGCAGTACTTC. It translates to CASSYNGGTVTPYEQYF.

This chain uses TRBV6-5 with TRBJ2-5; 10 bases are shared with TRBD2. CDR1 MNHEY and CDR2 SVGAGI come from the germline V gene. V was pared by 3 bases and J by 5 bases, with 6 bases of the junction left unmatched. CDR3 size: 15 residues. This chain's CDR3 is CASSYSSGSDETQYF. CDR3 DNA sequence: TGTGCCAGCAGTTATTCTAGCGGGAGTGATGAGACCCAGTACTTC.

This clone was recorded a few times. The V and J genes are TRBV10-1 and TRBJ2-7, with TRBD2 matching 9 bases. Germline-derived CDR1 and CDR2 are WNHNN and SYGVQD (reference sequence). The CDR3 is made up of 15 amino acids. V lost 3 bases to trimming and J lost 5 bases; unmatched junction nucleotides: 8. The CDR3 is CASSDLSGGRDEQYF. In DNA, the CDR3 is TGCGCCAGCAGTGACCTGTCTGGCGGGAGGGACGAGCAGTACTTC.

The J gene is TRBJ2-3, the V gene TRBV7-3, with 9 bases identical to TRBD2. Trimming removed 1 base from V and 5 bases from J; junction bases left unmatched: 13. From germline, CDR1 is SGHTA and CDR2 FQGTGA. This CDR3 spans 18 amino acids. CDR3 nucleotide sequence: TGTGCCAGCAGCTTAATGCCTTTGGGCGGAGCGGGAGGAGATACGCAGTATTTT. It yields the protein CASSLMPLGGAGGDTQYF.

This sequence joins TRBV2 and TRBJ1-3; 7 bases line up with TRBD1. The V gene's germline CDR1 is SNHLY and CDR2 FYNNEI. The CDR3 consists of 16 residues. The V and J ends lost 5 bases and 0 bases, in that order; junction bases with no gene match: 7. CDR3 residues: CASSTGEEFSGNTIYF. The CDR3 DNA follows: TGTGCCAGCAGTACAGGGGAAGAGTTCTCTGGAAACACCATATATTTT. The full variable domain, rest sourced from reference TRBV2 and TRBJ1-3, is EPEVTQTPSHQVTQMGQEVILRCVPISNHLYFYWYRQILGQKVEFLVSFYNNEISEKSEIFDDQFSVERPDGSNFTLKIRSTKLEDSAMYFCASSTGEEFSGNTIYFGEGSWLTVV.

This sequence joins TRBV6-5 and TRBJ1-5; 7 bases fit TRBD1. The CDR3 length is 14 residues. V lost 2 bases and J lost 7; bases outside the gene matches: 5. Germline assignment: CDR1 MNHEY and CDR2 SVGAGI. The CDR3 sequence: CASSYQTGTQPQHF. For the CDR3, the DNA is TGTGCCAGCAGTTACCAGACAGGGACCCAGCCCCAGCATTTT.

This clone was detected only once. This rearrangement joins TRBV24-1 to TRBJ2-2, with D perhaps TRBD1 (5 bases). Germline CDR1 KGHDR, CDR2 SFDVKD. V was clipped by 3 bases and J by 4 bases, with 11 bases between them. This CDR3 is 15 amino acids long. DNA for the CDR3: TGTGCCACCAGTGATACCAGGGAAGTCACCGGGGAGCTGTTTTTT. Translated: CATSDTREVTGELFF.

This chain uses TRBV3-1 (or the pseudogene TRBV3-2) with TRBJ1-6; tentative D call: TRBD1 (6 bases). Germline V lookup: CDR1 LGHDT, CDR2 YNNKEL (reference sequence). CDR3 length: 15 amino acids. V lost 1 base and J lost 5, with 9 bases in between. The DNA of the CDR3 is TGTGCCAGCAGCCAAGGCGACAGGAATAATTCACCCCTCCACTTT. Translated, it gives CASSQGDRNNSPLHF.

The gene calls are TRBV7-2 and TRBJ1-5; no reliable D call. Germline CDR1 reads SGHTA; CDR2 reads FQGNSA. The CDR3 totals 13 residues. Trimming removed 2 bases from V and 8 bases from J, with 10 bases in between. The CDR3 DNA sequence: TGTGCCAGCAGCTTAAGTCAGATTGAGCCCCAGCATTTT. This translates into CASSLSQIEPQHF.

The chain recombines TRBV27 with TRBJ1-2; tentative D call: TRBD1 (5 bases). CDR1 and CDR2 (germline): MNHEY, SMNVEV (reference sequence). V was shortened by 6 bases and J by 2 bases, with 22 bases between the two germline ends. There are 17 residues in the CDR3. The CDR3 sequence is CASRPTGQILTNYGYTF. CDR3 DNA sequence: TGTGCCAGCAGGCCTACCGGACAAATCCTCACAAACTATGGCTACACCTTC.

The table lists this clone with a few counts. The chain has TRBV19 and TRBJ1-6; 8 positions match TRBD1. V gave up 5 bases and J gave up 3 bases; unmatched junction bases: 3. CDR1 is LNHDA and CDR2 is SQIVND in the germline V gene (reference sequence). The CDR3 has 15 residues. As DNA, the CDR3 is TGTGCCAGTAGTTGGGGGACAGGCTATAATTCACCCCTCCACTTT. Protein sequence: CASSWGTGYNSPLHF.

This clone was seen a few times. The rearrangement uses TRBV7-2 and TRBJ1-3; 7 nucleotides agree with TRBD1. The ends lost 5 bases at V and 4 bases at J; junction bases unmatched: 2. Germline CDR1 SGHTA, CDR2 FQGNSA. This CDR3 is built from 13 residues. The CDR3 coding sequence is TGTGCCAGCAGCCCACAGGGGGGAAACACCATATATTTT. It specifies CASSPQGGNTIYF.

This chain connects TRBV27 to TRBJ1-2; the match to TRBD1 covers 9 bases. The CDR3 spans 16 residues. Germline trimming cut 0 bases from V and 3 bases from J; bases unmatched to any gene: 5. Germline CDR1 is MNHEY and CDR2 is SMNVEV (reference sequence). CDR3 sequence: CASSLSWTGEYYGYTF. For the CDR3, the DNA is TGTGCCAGCAGTTTATCCTGGACAGGGGAATACTATGGCTACACCTTC.

This clone was seen just once. V usage is TRBV11-1 and J usage is TRBJ2-1; 10 bases agree with TRBD2. The junction had 6 bases not matched to a gene; V was cut back by 5 bases and J by 5 bases. CDR1 is SGHAT, CDR2 FQDESV, per germline (reference sequence). The CDR3 is 15 residues long. The CDR3 sequence is CASSLLAGDNNEQFF. The CDR3 bases are TGTGCCAGCAGCCTCCTAGCGGGAGACAACAATGAGCAGTTCTTC.

This clone was seen just once. The J gene is TRBJ1-2, the V gene TRBV28; 12 bases line up with TRBD1. The CDR3 consists of 17 residues. V dropped 6 bases and J dropped 2; count of bases not matched to a gene: 10. CDR1 and CDR2 (germline): MDHEN, SYDVKM. The CDR3 is CASSHYGTGGLNYGYTF. CDR3 in DNA: TGTGCCAGCAGCCACTACGGGACAGGGGGCCTGAACTATGGCTACACCTTC.

CDR3 sequence: CSVERAAQGGDYYGYTF. In DNA form, the CDR3 reads TGCAGCGTTGAGAGAGCCGCACAGGGTGGCGACTACTATGGCTACACCTTC. V is TRBV29-1 and J is TRBJ1-2, with D perhaps matching TRBD1 (6 bases). The CDR3 spans 17 residues. Germline CDR1 SQVTM, CDR2 ANQGSEA. The V end was cut by 3 bases, the J end by 3 bases, with 23 bases between. Full variable domain (remainder filled in from reference TRBV29-1 and TRBJ1-2): SAVISQKPSRDICQRGTSLTIQCQVDSQVTMMFWYRQQPGQSLTLIATANQGSEATYESGFVIDKFPISRPNLTFSTLTVSNMSPEDSSIYLCSVERAAQGGDYYGYTFGSGTRLTVV.

V usage is TRBV19 and J usage is TRBJ2-1; 12 nucleotides agree with TRBD2. The CDR3 contains 20 residues. Per the germline V gene, CDR1 is LNHDA and CDR2 is SQIVND (reference sequence). V shed 6 bases, J shed 3 bases, and the junction held 18 bases outside the gene matches. The CDR3 reads CASSQPYTVRTSGNYNEQFF. The CDR3 DNA is TGTGCCAGTAGCCAACCCTACACCGTCCGGACTAGCGGGAACTACAATGAGCAGTTCTTC.

The chain uses TRBV11-1 and TRBJ2-3, with unresolved D. The length of the CDR3 is 15 residues. CDR1 SGHAT and CDR2 FQDESV come from the germline V gene (reference sequence). V was trimmed by 2 bases and J by 0 bases, leaving 9 bases between them. CDR3 nucleotides: TGTGCCAGCAGCTTATTTTCCTACAGCACAGATACGCAGTATTTT. Translation gives CASSLFSYSTDTQYF.

The chain employs TRBV2 and TRBJ1-1, with 9 bases fitting TRBD1. Unmatched junction bases numbered 6, after V lost 3 bases and J lost 1 base. The CDR3 spans 16 residues. Germline lookup yields CDR1 SNHLY and CDR2 FYNNEI. The CDR3 sequence is CASSDPTGGQNTEAFF. The CDR3 bases are TGTGCCAGCAGTGATCCGACAGGGGGGCAGAACACTGAAGCTTTCTTT.

This chain links TRBV12-3 or TRBV12-4 with TRBJ1-1, with 9 positions matching TRBD1. The junction had 12 bases not matched to a gene; V was cut back by 9 bases and J by 10 bases. This CDR3 is built from 13 residues. CDR3 nucleotides: TGTGCCAGTCGTAGACAGGGGGTGGATATAGCTTTCTTT. Encoded protein: CASRRQGVDIAFF.

This clone was detected once. The chain uses TRBV7-3 and TRBJ2-1; D is possibly TRBD1 (5 bases). Germline V gene lookup returns CDR1 SGHTA and CDR2 FQGTGA. Trimming removed 2 bases at V and 7 bases at J, with 15 bases between. This CDR3 has 15 residues. The CDR3 sequence: CASSLSWLGPNEQFF. The CDR3 bases are TGTGCCAGCAGCTTATCGTGGTTGGGGCCTAATGAGCAGTTCTTC.

This clone has a single count. The chain carries TRBV19 and TRBJ1-6, with a weak D call TRBD1 (5 bases). Per germline, CDR1 LNHDA and CDR2 SQIVND (reference sequence). The length of the CDR3 is 13 residues. V lost 9 bases to trimming and J lost 3 bases, with 9 bases between them. The CDR3 reads CASAGHYNSPLHF. As DNA, the CDR3 is TGTGCCAGCGCTGGACACTATAATTCACCCCTCCACTTT.

The J gene is TRBJ2-1, the V gene TRBV28; 8 positions agree with TRBD1. In germline, CDR1 is MDHEN, CDR2 SYDVKM. The junction had 8 bases not matched to a gene; V was cut back by 5 bases and J by 2 bases. CDR3 size: 16 residues. The chain's CDR3 is CASSPPDRAAYNEQFF. The CDR3 DNA follows: TGTGCCAGCAGTCCACCGGACAGGGCGGCCTACAATGAGCAGTTCTTC.

The chain has TRBV19 and TRBJ1-1, with D unresolved. This CDR3 contains 15 residues. Trimming left V 3 bases short and J 5 bases short, with 16 bases between. Germline V gene sequence: CDR1 LNHDA, CDR2 SQIVND (reference sequence). As DNA, the CDR3 is TGTGCCAGTAGTATTGTACTCTCCGCCCCAACTGAAGCTTTCTTT. It yields the protein CASSIVLSAPTEAFF.